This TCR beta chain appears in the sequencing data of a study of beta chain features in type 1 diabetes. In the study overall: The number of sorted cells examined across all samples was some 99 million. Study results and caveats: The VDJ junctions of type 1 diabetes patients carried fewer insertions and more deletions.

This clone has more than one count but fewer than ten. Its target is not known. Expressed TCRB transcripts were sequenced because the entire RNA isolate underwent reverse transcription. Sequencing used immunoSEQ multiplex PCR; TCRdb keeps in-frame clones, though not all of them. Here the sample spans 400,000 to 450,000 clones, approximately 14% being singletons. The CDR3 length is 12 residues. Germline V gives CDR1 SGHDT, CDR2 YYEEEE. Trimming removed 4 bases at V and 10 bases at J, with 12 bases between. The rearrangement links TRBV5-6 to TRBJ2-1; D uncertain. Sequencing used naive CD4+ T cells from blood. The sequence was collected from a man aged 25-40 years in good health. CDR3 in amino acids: CASSPYSEEQFF. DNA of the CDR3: TGTGCCAGCAGCCCCTACTCAGAGGAGCAGTTCTTC.